The entry below describes one T cell receptor beta chain. The sample is drawn from a study of blood T cell repertoires in COVID-19. Study-wide background: There were acute and convalescent COVID-19 samples, and they came from the United States, Italy and Spain. T cells, B-cell-depleted T cells, or PBMCs supplied cDNA or gDNA.

CDR1 and CDR2 from the germline V gene are SGHRS and YFSETQ. The V end was cut by 0 bases, the J end by 4 bases, with 11 bases between. CDR3 size: 15 residues. The authors' processing: Nucleated cell counts were estimated from reference gene primer amplification. The data were produced by immunoSEQ multiplex PCR, yet TCRdb's version contains in-frame clones alone and is incomplete. That table gives V, J and clone size, and the DNA gave D and trimming. Of fewer than 150,000 clones detected, around 87% appear once; the ten largest clones hold approximately 20%. The gene calls are TRBV5-1 and TRBJ2-1; D might be TRBD2 (6 bases). This clonotype originated in a woman aged 50 to 60 who had recovered from COVID-19. The specimen sequenced was peripheral blood. The CDR3 coding sequence is TGCGCCAGCAGCTTGGTGCGGGAAGGTTACAATGAGCAGTTCTTC. Protein: CASSLVREGYNEQFF.